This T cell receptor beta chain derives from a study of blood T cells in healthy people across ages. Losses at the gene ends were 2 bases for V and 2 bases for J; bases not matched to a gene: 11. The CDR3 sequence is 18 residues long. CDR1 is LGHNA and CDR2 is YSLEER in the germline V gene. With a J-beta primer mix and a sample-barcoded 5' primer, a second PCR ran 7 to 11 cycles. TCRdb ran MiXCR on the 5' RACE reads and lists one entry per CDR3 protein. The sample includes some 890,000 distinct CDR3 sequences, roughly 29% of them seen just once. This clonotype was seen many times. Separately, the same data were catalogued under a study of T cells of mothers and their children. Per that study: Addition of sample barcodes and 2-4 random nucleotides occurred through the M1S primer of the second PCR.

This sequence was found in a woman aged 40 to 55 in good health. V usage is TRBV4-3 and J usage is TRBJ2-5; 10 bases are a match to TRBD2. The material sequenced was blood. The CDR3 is CASSQLGTSGVTQETQYF. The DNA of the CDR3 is TGCGCCAGCAGCCAACTGGGCACTAGCGGGGTTACTCAAGAGACCCAGTACTTC.